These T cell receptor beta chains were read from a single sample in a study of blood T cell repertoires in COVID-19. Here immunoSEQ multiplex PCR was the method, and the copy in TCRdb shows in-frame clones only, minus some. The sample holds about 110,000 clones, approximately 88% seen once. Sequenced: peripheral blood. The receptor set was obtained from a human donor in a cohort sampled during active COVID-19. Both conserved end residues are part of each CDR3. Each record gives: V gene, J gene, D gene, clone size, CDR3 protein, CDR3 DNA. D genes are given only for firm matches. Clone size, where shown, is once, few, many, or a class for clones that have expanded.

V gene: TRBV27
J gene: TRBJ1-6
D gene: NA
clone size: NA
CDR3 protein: CASSSLDSLFYNSPLHF
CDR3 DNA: TGTGCCAGCAGCTCCCTGGACAGTCTCTTCTATAATTCACCCCTCCACTTT

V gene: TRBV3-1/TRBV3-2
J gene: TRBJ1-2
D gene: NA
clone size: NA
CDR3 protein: CASSQRGFNYGYTF
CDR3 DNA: TGTGCCAGCAGCCAAAGGGGATTTAACTATGGCTACACCTTC

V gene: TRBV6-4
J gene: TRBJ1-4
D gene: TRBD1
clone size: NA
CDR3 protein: CASSVGPRTGTGGRGKLFF
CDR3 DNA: TGTGCCAGCAGTGTTGGGCCTAGAACCGGGACAGGGGGTAGGGGAAAACTGTTTTTT

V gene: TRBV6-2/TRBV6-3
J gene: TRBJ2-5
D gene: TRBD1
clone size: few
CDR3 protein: CASSPRTGLETQYF
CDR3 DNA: TGTGCCAGCAGTCCCCGGACAGGGCTGGAGACCCAGTACTTC

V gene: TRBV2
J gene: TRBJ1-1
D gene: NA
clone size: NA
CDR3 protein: CASSSHPALNTEAFF
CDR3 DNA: TGTGCCAGCAGTTCACACCCTGCCCTGAACACTGAAGCTTTCTTT

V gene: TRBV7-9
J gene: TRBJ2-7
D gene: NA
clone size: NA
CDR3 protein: CASSPSSYEQYF
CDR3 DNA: TGTGCCAGCAGCCCTTCCTCCTACGAGCAGTACTTC

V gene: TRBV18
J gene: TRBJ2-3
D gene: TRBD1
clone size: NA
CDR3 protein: CASSFGQGGRDTQYF
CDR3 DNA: TGTGCCAGCTCATTCGGACAGGGGGGTCGGGATACGCAGTATTTT

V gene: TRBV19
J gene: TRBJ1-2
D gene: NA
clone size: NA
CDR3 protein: CASSRGEVYGYTF
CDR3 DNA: TGTGCCAGTAGTCGGGGGGAAGTCTATGGCTACACCTTC

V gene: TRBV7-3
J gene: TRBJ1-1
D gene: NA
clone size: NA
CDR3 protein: CASSLGEGTEAFF
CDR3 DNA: TGTGCCAGCAGCTTGGGGGAGGGGACTGAAGCTTTCTTT

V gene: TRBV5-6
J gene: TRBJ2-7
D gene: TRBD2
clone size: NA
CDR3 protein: CASSLRLAGGPINEQYF
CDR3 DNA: TGTGCCAGCAGCTTGAGACTAGCGGGAGGGCCGATAAACGAGCAGTACTTC

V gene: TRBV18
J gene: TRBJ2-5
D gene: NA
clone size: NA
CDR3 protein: CASSPSETQYF
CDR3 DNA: TGTGCCAGCTCACCATCGGAGACCCAGTACTTC

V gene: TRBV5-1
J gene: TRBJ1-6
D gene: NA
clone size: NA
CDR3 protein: CASSVEGNPNSPLHF
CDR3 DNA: TGCGCCAGCAGCGTCGAGGGTAACCCCAATTCACCCCTCCACTTT

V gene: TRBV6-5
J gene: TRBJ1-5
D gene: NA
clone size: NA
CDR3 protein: CASSPTNGVGQPQHF
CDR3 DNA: TGTGCCAGCAGTCCAACCAACGGGGTAGGGCAGCCCCAGCATTTT

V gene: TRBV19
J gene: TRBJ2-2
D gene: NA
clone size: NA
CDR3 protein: CASTLARGVNTGELFF
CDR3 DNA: TGTGCCAGTACCCTGGCCAGGGGGGTGAACACCGGGGAGCTGTTTTTT

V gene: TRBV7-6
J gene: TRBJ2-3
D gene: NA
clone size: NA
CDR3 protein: CASSLGGSEQYF
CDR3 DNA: TGTGCCAGCAGCTTAGGAGGTAGCGAGCAGTATTTT

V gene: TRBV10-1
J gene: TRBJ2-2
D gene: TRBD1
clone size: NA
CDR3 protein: CASSKAQGLNTGELFF
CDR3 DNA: TGCGCCAGCAGTAAGGCACAGGGGCTAAACACCGGGGAGCTGTTTTTT

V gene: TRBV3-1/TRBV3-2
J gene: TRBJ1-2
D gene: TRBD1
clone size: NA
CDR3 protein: CASSQLGTGALNYGYTF
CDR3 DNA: TGTGCCAGCAGCCAACTCGGGACAGGGGCGTTAAACTATGGCTACACCTTC

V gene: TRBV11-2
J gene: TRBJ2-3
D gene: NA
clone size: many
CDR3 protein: CASSSLQGSTDTQYF
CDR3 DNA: TGTGCCAGCAGCTCCCTTCAGGGGAGCACAGATACGCAGTATTTT

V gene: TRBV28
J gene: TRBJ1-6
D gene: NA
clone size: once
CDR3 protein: CASIPRVNSPLHF
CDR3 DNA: TGTGCCAGCATACCGAGAGTGAATTCACCCCTCCACTTT

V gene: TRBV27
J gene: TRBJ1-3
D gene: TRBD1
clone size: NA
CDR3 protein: CASSLGTGGGSGNTIYF
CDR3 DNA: TGTGCCAGCAGTTTGGGGACAGGCGGTGGGTCTGGAAACACCATATATTTT

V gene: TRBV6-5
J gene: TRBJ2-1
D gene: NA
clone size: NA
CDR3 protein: CASSLRSSYNEQFF
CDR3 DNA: TGTGCCAGCAGCCTACGGAGCTCCTACAATGAGCAGTTCTTC

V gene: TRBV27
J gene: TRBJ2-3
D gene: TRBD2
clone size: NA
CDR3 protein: CASSPVGLATDTQYF
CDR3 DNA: TGTGCCAGCAGTCCCGTCGGACTAGCTACAGATACGCAGTATTTT